The 28 T cell receptor beta chains below were found in one sample sequenced in a study of T cells after posttransplantation cyclophosphamide. Assay: immunoSEQ multiplex PCR; the TCRdb copy retains only in-frame clones and omits some. The table includes under 75,000 clones, around 95% detected once. The material sequenced was PBMCs. The receptor set was obtained from a woman younger than 45 in good health and a related stem cell transplant donor.

This rearrangement joins TRBV7-2 to TRBJ1-2; D remains ambiguous. CDR3 length equals 14 residues. The ends were cut back, 5 bases at V and 2 bases at J, with 12 bases in the middle. Germline V gene data show CDR1 as SGHTA and CDR2 as FQGNSA. CDR3 protein: CASSQNRGNYGYTF. CDR3 DNA sequence: TGTGCCAGCAGCCAAAATCGGGGAAACTATGGCTACACCTTC.

J is TRBJ1-2 and V is TRBV28, with D perhaps matching TRBD1 (6 bases). Germline-derived CDR1 and CDR2 are MDHEN and SYDVKM. The CDR3 has 13 residues. V lost 6 bases and J lost 8, with 16 bases in between. The chain's CDR3 is CASRRTAQGGYTF. In DNA form, the CDR3 reads TGTGCCAGCAGACGGACGGCCCAGGGGGGCTACACCTTC.

V is TRBV6-1 and J is TRBJ1-5, with TRBD1 matching over 11 bases. There are 17 residues in the CDR3. Germline CDR1 reads MNHNS; CDR2 reads SASEGT. V lost 2 bases and J lost 5; bases outside the gene matches: 8. The CDR3, as DNA: TGTGCCAGCAGTGAAAATCACGGGACAGGGGGTTATCAGCCCCAGCATTTT. Translating gives CASSENHGTGGYQPQHF.

The V gene is TRBV18, the J gene TRBJ2-5, with 11 nucleotides matching TRBD1. The CDR3 is 15 residues long. CDR1 is KGHSH, CDR2 LQKENI, per germline. The trim removed 6 bases at V and 5 bases at J, leaving 8 bases unmatched. CDR3 protein: CASSRGQGAGETQYF. CDR3 in DNA: TGTGCCAGCTCGAGAGGACAGGGGGCGGGTGAGACCCAGTACTTC.

The V call is TRBV5-1, the J call TRBJ2-6; D possibly corresponds to TRBD2 (6 bases). The germline V gene has CDR1 SGHRS and CDR2 YFSETQ. The CDR3 sequence is 17 residues long. Trimming pared 0 bases from V and 3 bases from J, leaving 13 bases between. This CDR3 is CASSLGPAGGGANVLTF. As DNA, the CDR3 is TGCGCCAGCAGCTTGGGTCCTGCCGGGGGTGGGGCCAACGTCCTGACTTTC.

The rearrangement links TRBV4-3 to TRBJ1-6, with D possibly TRBD1 on 5 matching bases. Germline lookup yields CDR1 LGHNA and CDR2 YSLEER. This CDR3 spans 16 amino acids. Trimming took 6 bases from V and 8 from J, leaving 20 bases between them. The CDR3 protein is CASRRRLRSGDSPLHF. CDR3 nucleotides: TGCGCCAGCAGACGTCGACTCCGATCGGGGGATTCACCCCTCCACTTT.

The V and J genes are TRBV19 and TRBJ2-1, with a tentative D call TRBD2 (6 bases). CDR1 LNHDA and CDR2 SQIVND come from the germline V gene (reference sequence). The CDR3 totals 18 residues. V gave up 1 base and J gave up 0 bases, with 16 bases separating them. The CDR3: CASSIGLLYGSSYNEQFF. CDR3 sequence (DNA): TGTGCCAGTAGTATAGGTCTCCTTTACGGGAGCTCCTACAATGAGCAGTTCTTC.

The rearrangement uses TRBV4-3 and TRBJ1-2; 7 nucleotides align to TRBD1. The length of the CDR3 is 18 residues. CDR1 and CDR2 (germline): LGHNA, YSLEER. J lost 5 bases, V lost 0 bases, and 15 bases had no gene match. The CDR3 DNA follows: TGCGCCAGCAGCCAAGAAGAGGCAGGGGGATTTTGGGGTTATGGCTACACCTTC. Protein product: CASSQEEAGGFWGYGYTF.

V and J are TRBV5-1 and TRBJ1-6, with 7 bases that match TRBD1. The CDR3 has 16 amino acids. The germline gives CDR1 SGHRS, CDR2 YFSETQ. Trimming removed 4 bases from V and 7 bases from J; junction bases left unmatched: 11. CDR3 in DNA: TGCGCCAGCAGCGTACCTGAACAGGGGTGGAATTCACCCCTCCACTTT. Translated: CASSVPEQGWNSPLHF.

The chain is built from TRBV7-7 and TRBJ2-5; TRBD2 agrees at 7 bases. Looked up from germline, CDR1 is SSHAT and CDR2 is FNYEAQ (reference sequence). V lost 5 bases to trimming and J lost 1 base; unmatched junction nucleotides: 4. CDR3 length equals 14 residues. For the CDR3, the DNA is TGTGCCAGCAGCCGGACTAGTGGCCAAGAGACCCAGTACTTC. It specifies CASSRTSGQETQYF. The full variable domain, its missing parts supplied by reference TRBV7-7 and TRBJ2-5, is GAGVSQSPRYKVTKRGQDVTLRCDPISSHATLYWYQQALGQGPEFLTYFNYEAQPDKSGLPSDRFSAERPEGSISTLTIQRTEQRDSAMYRCASSRTSGQETQYFGPGTRLLVL.

This clone was recorded a few times. The chain employs TRBV4-3 and TRBJ1-6; 7 bases are a match to TRBD1. The V gene's germline CDR1 is LGHNA and CDR2 YSLEER. J lost 7 bases, V lost 4 bases, and 4 bases had no gene match. The length of the CDR3 is 14 residues. The CDR3 DNA follows: TGCGCCAGCAGCCGAGACAGGGCCAATTCACCCCTCCACTTT. Amino acid sequence: CASSRDRANSPLHF.

The chain links TRBV7-2 to TRBJ2-1; 13 nucleotides match TRBD2. The CDR3 has 18 amino acids. CDR1 and CDR2 (germline): SGHTA, FQGNSA. With 0 bases clipped from V and 8 bases from J, the junction kept 10 bases outside the gene matches. The CDR3 sequence: CASSLALPGTSGVHEQFF. The CDR3 DNA reads TGTGCCAGCAGCTTAGCTCTTCCGGGGACTAGCGGGGTTCATGAGCAGTTCTTC.

This chain connects TRBV7-2 to TRBJ1-1; D not certain. Per germline, CDR1 SGHTA and CDR2 FQGNSA. V dropped 5 bases and J dropped 7 bases, with 11 bases sitting between them. The CDR3 loop spans 12 amino acids. The CDR3 DNA reads TGTGCCAGCAGCATCGTTGGGCTTGAAGCTTTCTTT. Encoded protein: CASSIVGLEAFF.

Written as DNA, the CDR3 is TGTGCCAGCAGTCGAGGACAGGGAGCCTATGGCTACACCTTC. This encodes CASSRGQGAYGYTF. The chain couples TRBV6-1 to TRBJ1-2, with TRBD1 identical over 8 bases. Germline V gene lookup returns CDR1 MNHNS and CDR2 SASEGT. The CDR3 spans 14 residues. The junction had 6 bases not matched to a gene; V was cut back by 5 bases and J by 4 bases.

V and J are TRBV19 and TRBJ1-2, with TRBD1 matching 7 bases. CDR3 length equals 14 residues. V lost 7 bases, J lost 4 bases, and 9 bases stayed unmatched. Germline loops: CDR1 LNHDA, CDR2 SQIVND (reference sequence). The CDR3 loop is CASNPQGLIYGYTF. CDR3 sequence (DNA): TGTGCCAGTAACCCACAGGGGCTCATCTATGGCTACACCTTC.

The chain employs TRBV19 and TRBJ1-1; D not certain. Trimming cost V 3 bases and J 1 base, with 6 bases left between them. The length of the CDR3 is 13 residues. Germline-derived CDR1 and CDR2 are LNHDA and SQIVND (reference sequence). Here the CDR3 reads CASSIHSNTEAFF. CDR3 nucleotide sequence: TGTGCCAGTAGTATTCATTCGAACACTGAAGCTTTCTTT.

The V call is TRBV2, the J call TRBJ1-1; D is undetermined. The length of the CDR3 is 13 residues. V lost 2 bases and J lost 7, with 11 bases in between. In germline, CDR1 is SNHLY, CDR2 FYNNEI. The CDR3 reads CASSECEGCEAFF. DNA of the CDR3: TGTGCCAGCAGTGAATGCGAGGGCTGTGAAGCTTTCTTT.

The chain is built from TRBV25-1 and TRBJ2-7, with D perhaps matching TRBD1 (5 bases). With 3 bases removed from V and 5 bases from J, the gap between germline ends came to 11 bases. CDR3 length: 13 amino acids. The germline CDR1 and CDR2 sequences are MGHDK and SYGVNS. The CDR3 is CASSDIGADEQYF. The DNA for the CDR3 is TGTGCCAGCAGTGATATAGGGGCGGACGAGCAGTACTTC.

The V and J genes are TRBV10-1 and TRBJ2-7, with 7 positions matching TRBD1. Germline CDR1 reads WNHNN; CDR2 reads SYGVQD (reference sequence). The CDR3 sequence is 13 residues long. V dropped 4 bases and J dropped 2; count of bases not matched to a gene: 2. The CDR3 sequence is CASSADRAYEQYF. CDR3 nucleotide sequence: TGCGCCAGCAGTGCCGACAGGGCCTACGAGCAGTACTTC.

The chain joins TRBV6-5 to TRBJ1-5, with a weak D call TRBD1 (5 bases). V lost 4 bases and J 4 bases, leaving 11 bases between the germline ends. This CDR3 has 14 amino acids. CDR1 MNHEY and CDR2 SVGAGI come from the germline V gene. The CDR3 loop reads CASSWGKKNQPQHF. The CDR3 coding sequence is TGTGCCAGCAGTTGGGGGAAGAAGAATCAGCCCCAGCATTTT.

The V gene is TRBV29-1, the J gene TRBJ1-1; D unresolved. The CDR3 totals 13 residues. V was clipped by 2 bases and J by 1 base, with 8 bases between them. The germline V gene has CDR1 SQVTM and CDR2 ANQGSEA. The CDR3 region has the DNA TGCAGCGTTGAACGGCAGAGGAACACTGAAGCTTTCTTT. Amino acids: CSVERQRNTEAFF.

The chain combines TRBV7-8 with TRBJ1-3, with a tentative D call TRBD1 (5 bases). This CDR3 has 15 amino acids. Germline CDR1 is SGHVS and CDR2 is FQNEAQ. V was shortened by 1 base and J by 1 base, with 8 bases between the two germline ends. The CDR3 DNA reads as TGTGCCAGCAGCTTAGTCTGGACATCTGGAAACACCATATATTTT. It yields the protein CASSLVWTSGNTIYF.

CDR3 amino acids: CASSQAGRSDQPQHF. CDR3 nucleotides: TGCGCCAGCAGCCAAGCCGGGAGATCGGATCAGCCCCAGCATTTT. V usage is TRBV4-3 and J usage is TRBJ1-5; D is unclear. Trimming removed 1 base at V and 5 bases at J, with 12 bases between. This CDR3 is built from 15 residues. CDR1 is LGHNA and CDR2 is YSLEER in the germline V gene.

The rearrangement links TRBV11-1 to TRBJ2-5, with D perhaps matching TRBD1 (5 bases). Germline loops: CDR1 SGHAT, CDR2 FQDESV (reference sequence). The V and J ends lost 5 bases and 5 bases respectively, with 12 bases between them. The CDR3 sequence is 13 residues long. CDR3 nucleotide sequence: TGTGCCAGCAGCGCCAGGGTCGTGGAGACCCAGTACTTC. This codes for CASSARVVETQYF. The entire variable domain, with the rest obtained from reference TRBV11-1 and TRBJ2-5, is as follows: EAEVAQSPRYKITEKSQAVAFWCDPISGHATLYWYRQILGQGPELLVQFQDESVVDDSQLPKDRFSAERLKGVDSTLKIQPAELGDSAMYLCASSARVVETQYFGPGTRLLVL.

V gene TRBV4-2 combines with J gene TRBJ2-7; TRBD2 matches at 9 bases. This CDR3 is 17 amino acids long. Trimming removed 1 base from V and 3 bases from J; junction bases left unmatched: 10. CDR1 and CDR2 (germline): LGHNA, YNFKEQ. The CDR3 protein is CASSQALSGGEFYEQYF. The DNA for the CDR3 is TGTGCCAGCAGCCAAGCCCTTAGCGGGGGAGAATTCTACGAGCAGTACTTC.

The chain has TRBV7-9 and TRBJ1-4; possible D gene TRBD1, 5 bases. Germline loops: CDR1 SEHNR, CDR2 FQNEAQ (reference sequence). V was clipped by 3 bases and J by 3 bases, with 8 bases between them. The CDR3 runs 14 residues. The CDR3 here is CASSFARANEKLFF. The CDR3 coding sequence is TGTGCCAGCAGCTTTGCCAGGGCTAATGAAAAACTGTTTTTT.

This sequence joins TRBV7-2 and TRBJ2-1, with 10 nucleotides matching TRBD1. In germline, CDR1 is SGHTA, CDR2 FQGNSA. V dropped 5 bases and J dropped 9; count of bases not matched to a gene: 7. The CDR3 sequence is 14 residues long. CDR3 region: CASSPRQGAIEQFF. The CDR3 DNA is TGTGCCAGCAGCCCTCGACAGGGGGCTATTGAGCAGTTCTTC. The whole variable domain, remainder taken from reference TRBV7-2 and TRBJ2-1, is GAGVSQSPSNKVTEKGKDVELRCDPISGHTALYWYRQSLGQGLEFLIYFQGNSAPDKSGLPSDRFSAERTGGSVSTLTIQRTQQEDSAVYLCASSPRQGAIEQFFGPGTRLTVL.

This rearrangement joins TRBV7-6 to TRBJ2-7, with TRBD1 as a possible D gene (6 bases). The germline gives CDR1 SGHVS, CDR2 FNYEAQ. This CDR3 is 13 amino acids long. The V and J ends lost 3 bases and 6 bases respectively, with 12 bases between them. CDR3 amino acids: CASSFDRPSEQYF. The DNA of the CDR3 is TGTGCCAGCAGCTTTGACAGGCCCTCCGAGCAGTACTTC.